Presented here are 11 T cell receptor beta chains from one specimen sequenced in a study of memory CD4+ T cells and cytomegalovirus serostatus. Single viable CD3+CD4+CD8-CD45RO+ cells were sorted as the memory CD4+ T cells. Sequenced by immunoSEQ multiplex PCR; TCRdb stores in-frame clones only, minus some. The repertoire consists of about 60,000 clones, with roughly 75% occurring once and the leading ten covering approximately 0.53%. Sequencing was carried out using memory CD4+ T cells from blood. These receptors were collected from an adult in good health and CMV-seronegative. Some clones in this sample may be carry-over from other donors' samples.

V usage is TRBV5-5 and J usage is TRBJ1-4; 7 bases agree with TRBD1. Unmatched junction bases numbered 4, after V lost 3 bases and J lost 5 bases. The length of the CDR3 is 14 residues. Germline CDR1 is SGHKS and CDR2 is YYEKEE (reference sequence). The CDR3 here is CASSSGQLNEKLFF. The CDR3 DNA sequence: TGTGCCAGCAGCTCGGGACAGCTAAATGAAAAACTGTTTTTT. Based on the CDR3 plus reference TRBV5-5 and TRBJ1-4, the full variable domain is DAGVTQSPTHLIKTRGQQVTLRCSPISGHKSVSWYQQVLGQGPQFIFQYYEKEERGRGNFPDRFSARQFPNYSSELNVNALLLGDSALYLCASSSGQLNEKLFFGSGTQLSVL.

J is TRBJ2-1 and V is TRBV18; 10 bases fit TRBD2. CDR1 KGHSH and CDR2 LQKENI come from the germline V gene. Germline trimming cut 3 bases from V and 8 bases from J; bases unmatched to any gene: 13. The CDR3 has 17 amino acids. The CDR3 loop is CASSPGTSGNRRDEQFF. The DNA for the CDR3 is TGTGCCAGCTCACCTGGTACTAGCGGGAACCGACGGGATGAGCAGTTCTTC.

The gene calls are TRBV5-4 and TRBJ1-4; D gene ambiguous. Germline V CDR1 and CDR2: SGHNT, YYREEE (reference sequence). The CDR3 runs to 14 residues. The V end was cut by 4 bases, the J end by 5 bases, with 12 bases between. CDR3 DNA: TGTGCCAGCAGCGCTCAGCTAGAGAATGAAAAACTGTTTTTT. Translation: CASSAQLENEKLFF.

V is TRBV19 and J is TRBJ1-5; maybe TRBD1 (6 bases). V lost 7 bases to trimming and J lost 0 bases, with 13 bases between them. The CDR3 extends over 15 amino acids. Germline V lookup: CDR1 LNHDA, CDR2 SQIVND (reference sequence). In nucleotides, the CDR3 is TGTGCCAGTAAAGTTACAGGGTATAGCAATCAGCCCCAGCATTTT. This translates into CASKVTGYSNQPQHF.

J is TRBJ2-7 and V is TRBV7-2, with 7 bases fitting TRBD2. V trimming: 4 bases; J trimming: 3 bases; junction bases outside the gene matches: 6. The CDR3 runs to 14 residues. Germline CDR1 and CDR2: SGHTA and FQGNSA. Here the CDR3 reads CASSSSGENYEQYF. The DNA for the CDR3 is TGTGCCAGCAGCTCCAGCGGGGAAAACTACGAGCAGTACTTC. The entire variable domain, with the rest obtained from reference TRBV7-2 and TRBJ2-7, is as follows: GAGVSQSPSNKVTEKGKDVELRCDPISGHTALYWYRQSLGQGLEFLIYFQGNSAPDKSGLPSDRFSAERTGGSVSTLTIQRTQQEDSAVYLCASSSSGENYEQYFGPGTRLTVT.

The V gene is TRBV28, the J gene TRBJ1-2; possible D gene TRBD1, 6 bases. The CDR3 extends over 14 amino acids. V lost 4 bases and J 7 bases, leaving 16 bases between the germline ends. Germline V lookup: CDR1 MDHEN, CDR2 SYDVKM. CDR3 region: CASSYLRDIFGYTF. CDR3 DNA sequence: TGTGCCAGCAGTTACCTACGGGACATCTTTGGCTACACCTTC.

The V and J genes are TRBV4-3 and TRBJ2-1; a weak D match, TRBD2 (6 bases). Germline V lookup: CDR1 LGHNA, CDR2 YSLEER. Trimming left V 5 bases short and J 10 bases short, with 18 bases between. CDR3 length: 14 amino acids. The CDR3 loop reads CASSEGRYSGEQFF. CDR3 DNA: TGCGCCAGCAGCGAAGGGAGGTACTCAGGCGAGCAGTTCTTC.

The genes are TRBV6-5 and TRBJ1-1; D gene ambiguous. Trimming removed 5 bases from V and 1 base from J, with 8 bases in between. Per germline, CDR1 MNHEY and CDR2 SVGAGI. CDR3 length: 13 residues. The DNA of the CDR3 is TGTGCCAGCAGTGGGCGAGGGAACACTGAAGCTTTCTTT. This encodes CASSGRGNTEAFF.

This sequence joins TRBV20-1 and TRBJ2-3; D not resolved. The V and J ends lost 3 bases and 10 bases respectively, with 11 bases between them. Germline CDR1 DFQATT, CDR2 SNEGSKA (reference sequence). The CDR3 covers 11 residues. This CDR3 is CSASFSQAQYF. CDR3 nucleotide sequence: TGCAGTGCTAGTTTTTCCCAGGCGCAGTATTTT.

The V call is TRBV5-1, the J call TRBJ2-1, with D perhaps matching TRBD1 (6 bases). V lost 4 bases and J 4 bases, leaving 9 bases between the germline ends. This CDR3 contains 13 residues. CDR1 is SGHRS, CDR2 YFSETQ, per germline. CDR3 nucleotides: TGCGCCAGCAGCATACAGGGTTACAATGAGCAGTTCTTC. Encoded protein: CASSIQGYNEQFF.

This sequence joins TRBV7-2 and TRBJ2-3, with D perhaps matching TRBD2 (6 bases). V was clipped by 5 bases and J by 0 bases, with 9 bases between them. CDR1 SGHTA and CDR2 FQGNSA come from the germline V gene. This CDR3 has 14 amino acids. CDR3: CASSPGTSTDTQYF. CDR3 nucleotides: TGTGCCAGCAGCCCCGGGACTAGCACAGATACGCAGTATTTT.